This TCR beta chain was documented in a study of T cells after yellow fever vaccination. Whole-study results and caveats: Detected again after the booster were most primary-vaccination clones, at 96% CD4 and roughly 88% CD8. Abundant clonotypes from the bulk population could contaminate FACS-sorted repertoires. CD4 and CD8 compartments shared a small share of clonotypes, likely from convergent recombination.

V gave up 5 bases and J gave up 1 base, with 5 bases separating them. This CDR3 has 12 amino acids. The germline V gene encodes CDR1 MGHRA and CDR2 YSYEKL. A universal primer site and UMIs were added as TCR cDNA was made by 5'RACE template switching. TCRdb ran MiXCR on the 5' RACE reads and lists one entry per CDR3 protein. Of tens of thousands of distinct CDR3 sequences in the sample, approximately 7% were seen once. This clonotype was recorded at least ten times. No antigen is known for it. The chain links TRBV4-1 to TRBJ1-1; D unresolved. The source material was CD8+ T cells sorted from PBMCs, sampled about 5 days after the first yellow fever vaccination. This receptor was identified in a man aged 18 to 30 who received the YFV17D yellow fever vaccine. CDR3 in DNA: TGCGCCAGCAGCTTACAGAACACTGAAGCTTTCTTT. As protein: CASSLQNTEAFF.